This T cell receptor (beta chain) comes out of a study of blood T cell repertoires in COVID-19 (dated by TCRdb to 2019 to 2021). Regarding the research as a whole: Collaborator samples came from the United States, Italy and Spain and covered acute and convalescent phases of COVID-19. The material from the prospective study consisted of cDNA or gDNA derived from T cells, B-cell-depleted T cells, or PBMCs. Subjects who had been exposed to COVID-19, were actively infected with it, or had recovered from it provided the deeply sampled blood TCRbeta repertoires that made up the dataset. The repertoires were released in a freely available public database intended as a resource for research on the immune response to SARS-CoV-2. The samples were drawn from the first 160 participants of the ongoing ImmuneRACE study and from 1,254 subjects provided by 6 global collaborators. The sample metadata nearly always contained a de-identified subject ID, COVID-19 status, age in years and sex. HLA class I and class II types, where available, came from metadata supplied by the sample provider rather than from assay-based typing. The investigation overall reported the following: How much clinical and demographic metadata was included differed by source and by participant, and the metadata was provided uncurated.

The immunoSEQ Assay, a bias-controlled multiplex PCR, was used to amplify TCRbeta CDR3 regions from genomic DNA. The paper's data handling went like this. Nucleated cell counts per sample were estimated from amplification of reference gene primers within the assay. To quantify the absolute abundance of each unique TCRbeta CDR3 rearrangement, sequence reads were collapsed and filtered. For each sample, productive Simpson clonality was calculated as the square root of Simpson's diversity index over productive rearrangements. This immuneACCESS table, as held by TCRdb, lists in-frame sequences with V and J called but not all clones. Of the missing ones, under half trace to an unresolved V gene in checked studies; the others have no known cause. That table gives V, J and clone size, and the DNA gave D and trimming. This sample comprises some 24,000 clones, 81% of them detected only once. About 6.5% of the sample comes from the top ten.

Collaborating institutions collected whole blood in K2EDTA tubes following their own protocols. Collaborator samples were shipped for TCRbeta analysis as frozen whole blood, isolated PBMCs, or DNA extracted from either sample type. A remark on this clone: Its recognized antigen is unknown. No quality values exist for individual bases; no much larger clone is one base distant.

The sequence came from a man aged 65 to 79 with acute or convalescent COVID-19. Sequencing used peripheral blood.

The DNA is TGTGCCAGTAGGGCTAGGAGCAATGAGCAGTTCTTC. Its product reads: CASRARSNEQFF. The receptor chain draws on TRBV19 and TRBJ2-1, with the identity of the D gene unclear. CDR1 and CDR2, looked up from the germline V gene (reference sequence), are LNHDA and SQIVND. The CDR3 has 12 amino acids, counting the end cysteine and phenylalanine. Only the CDR3 part of the read is kept: 36 bases, read in frame from the first base. V and J lose 6 bases and 6 bases, and a span of 9 bases separates them.